Sequencing of this T cell receptor beta chain was carried out in a study of OX40 agonist ivuxolimab in advanced cancers. Study summary: At 0.01 to 10 mg/kg, ivuxolimab was administered intravenously to patients every 2 weeks. Every patient in dose escalation had hepatocellular carcinoma, melanoma, renal cell or head and neck cancer. Aged roughly 23 to 79 with a mean of about 60 years, they were about 83% male. Study findings and constraints: Expanded clones were, on average, more numerous among CD8+ T cells than CD4+.

About this clone: Antigen unknown.

Some clones are missing from TCRdb's copy, which holds only in-frame ones; the method was immunoSEQ multiplex PCR. The sample records roughly 23,000 clones, 85% being singletons. The clonotype comes from an adult with an advanced solid tumor such as melanoma, head and neck, liver or kidney cancer. This sample comprised CD4+ or CD8+ T cells sorted from blood, obtained in a trial of the OX40 agonist ivuxolimab.

CDR3 DNA: TGTGCCAGCAGCGCATATTCGGGACAGGACTACGAGCAGTACTTC. It yields the protein CASSAYSGQDYEQYF. The chain uses TRBV9 and TRBJ2-7; TRBD1 agrees at 8 bases. Germline trimming cut 3 bases from V and 3 bases from J; bases unmatched to any gene: 8. The CDR3 sequence is 15 residues long. CDR1 and CDR2 from the germline V gene are SGDLS and YYNGEE.